This note documents a single T cell receptor (beta chain) sequence. Its antigen is unknown. Profiling relied on immunoSEQ multiplex PCR, and the TCRdb table lists in-frame clones only, not all of them. The profile shows around 100,000 clones, about 89% of them singletons. This entry comes from a study of T cell responses to AZD1222 COVID-19 vaccine. Study results and limitations: In a largely white British group with more females than males, clonal diversity was possibly underestimated.

V lost 7 bases, J lost 3 bases, and 16 bases lay in between. Germline V gene data show CDR1 as MNHEY and CDR2 as SVGAGI. The CDR3 extends over 14 amino acids. The clonotype comes from an adult who received the AZD1222 COVID-19 vaccine. Material: peripheral blood, obtained 28 days after the second AZD1222 dose. The J gene is TRBJ2-7, the V gene TRBV6-5; the D gene is possibly TRBD2 (5 bases). DNA of the CDR3: TGTGCCAGCAAGGCGGACCTAGCTGACTACGAGCAGTACTTC. It is translated as CASKADLADYEQYF.